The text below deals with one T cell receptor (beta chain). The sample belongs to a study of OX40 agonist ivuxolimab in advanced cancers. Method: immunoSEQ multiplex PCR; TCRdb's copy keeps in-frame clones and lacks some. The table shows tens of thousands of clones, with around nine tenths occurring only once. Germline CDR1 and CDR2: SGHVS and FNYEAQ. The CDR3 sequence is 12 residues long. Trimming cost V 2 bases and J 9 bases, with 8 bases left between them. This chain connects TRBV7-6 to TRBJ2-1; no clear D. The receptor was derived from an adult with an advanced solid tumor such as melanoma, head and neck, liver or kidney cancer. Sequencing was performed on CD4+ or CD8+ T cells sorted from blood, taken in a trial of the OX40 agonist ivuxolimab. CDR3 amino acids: CASSLSWSEQFF. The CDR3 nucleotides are TGTGCCAGCAGCTTATCGTGGAGTGAGCAGTTCTTC.